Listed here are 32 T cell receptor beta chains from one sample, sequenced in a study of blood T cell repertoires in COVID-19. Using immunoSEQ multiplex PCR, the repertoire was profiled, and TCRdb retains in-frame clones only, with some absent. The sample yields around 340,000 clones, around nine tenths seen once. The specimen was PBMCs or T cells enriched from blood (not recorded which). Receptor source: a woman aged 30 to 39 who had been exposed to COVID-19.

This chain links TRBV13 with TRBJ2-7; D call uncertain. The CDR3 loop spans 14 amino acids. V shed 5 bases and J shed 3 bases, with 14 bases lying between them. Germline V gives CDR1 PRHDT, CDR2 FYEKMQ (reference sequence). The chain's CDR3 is CASSPLGKNYEQYF. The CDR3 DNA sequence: TGTGCCAGCAGCCCCCTGGGCAAAAACTACGAGCAGTACTTC.

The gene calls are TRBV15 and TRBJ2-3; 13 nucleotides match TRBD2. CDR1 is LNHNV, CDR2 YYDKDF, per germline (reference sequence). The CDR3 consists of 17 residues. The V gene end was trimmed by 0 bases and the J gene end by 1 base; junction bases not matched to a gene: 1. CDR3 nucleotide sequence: TGTGCCACCAGCAGAGACGGGACTAGCGGGGGCACAGATACGCAGTATTTT. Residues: CATSRDGTSGGTDTQYF.

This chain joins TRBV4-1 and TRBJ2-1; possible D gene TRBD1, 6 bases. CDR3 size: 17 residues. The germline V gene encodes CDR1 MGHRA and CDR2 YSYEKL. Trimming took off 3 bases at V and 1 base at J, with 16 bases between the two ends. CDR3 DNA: TGCGCCAGCAGCCAGGGTTATGGTCAGGGGTCCTACAATGAGCAGTTCTTC. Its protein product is CASSQGYGQGSYNEQFF.

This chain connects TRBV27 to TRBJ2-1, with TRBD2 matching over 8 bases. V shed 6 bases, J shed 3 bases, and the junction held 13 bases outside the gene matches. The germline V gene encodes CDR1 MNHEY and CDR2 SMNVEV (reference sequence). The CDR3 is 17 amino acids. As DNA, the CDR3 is TGTGCCAGCAGCGACCAAGTTTTAGCGGGACGCTACAATGAGCAGTTCTTC. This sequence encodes CASSDQVLAGRYNEQFF.

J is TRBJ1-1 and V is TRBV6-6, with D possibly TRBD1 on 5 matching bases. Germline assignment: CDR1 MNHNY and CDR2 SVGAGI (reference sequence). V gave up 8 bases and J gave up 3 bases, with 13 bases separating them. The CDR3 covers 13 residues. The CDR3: CASPRGRDTEAFF. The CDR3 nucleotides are TGTGCCAGCCCTAGGGGCAGGGACACTGAAGCTTTCTTT.

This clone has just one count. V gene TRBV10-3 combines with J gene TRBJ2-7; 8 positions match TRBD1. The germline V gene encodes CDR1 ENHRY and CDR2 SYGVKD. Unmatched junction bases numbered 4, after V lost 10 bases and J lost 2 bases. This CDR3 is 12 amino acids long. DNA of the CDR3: TGTGCCACCAGACAGGGGACCTACGAGCAGTACTTC. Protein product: CATRQGTYEQYF.

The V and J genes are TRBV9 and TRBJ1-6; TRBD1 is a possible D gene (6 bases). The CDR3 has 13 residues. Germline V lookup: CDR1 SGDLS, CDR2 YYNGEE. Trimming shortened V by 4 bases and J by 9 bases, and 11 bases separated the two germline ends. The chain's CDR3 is CASSPGTPSPLHF. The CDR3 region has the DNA TGTGCCAGCAGCCCCGGGACACCTTCACCCCTCCACTTT. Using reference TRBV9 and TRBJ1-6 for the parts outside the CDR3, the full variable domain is DSGVTQTPKHLITATGQRVTLRCSPRSGDLSVYWYQQSLDQGLQFLIQYYNGEERAKGNILERFSAQQFPDLHSELNLSSLELGDSALYFCASSPGTPSPLHFGNGTRLTVT.

As DNA, the CDR3 is TGTGCCAGCAGCGCCGGACTGACAGGGGGCATCGACGAGCAGTACTTC. Protein product: CASSAGLTGGIDEQYF. The J gene is TRBJ2-7, the V gene TRBV9; 10 nucleotides agree with TRBD1. Germline lookup yields CDR1 SGDLS and CDR2 YYNGEE. The CDR3 has 16 residues. V shed 3 bases, J shed 5 bases, and the junction held 11 bases outside the gene matches.

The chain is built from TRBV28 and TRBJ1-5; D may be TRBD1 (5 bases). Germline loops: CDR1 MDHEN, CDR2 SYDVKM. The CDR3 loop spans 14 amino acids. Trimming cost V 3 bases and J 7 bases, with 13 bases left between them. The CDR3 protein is CASSFAGVGQPQHF. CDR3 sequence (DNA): TGTGCCAGCAGTTTTGCGGGGGTGGGGCAGCCCCAGCATTTT.

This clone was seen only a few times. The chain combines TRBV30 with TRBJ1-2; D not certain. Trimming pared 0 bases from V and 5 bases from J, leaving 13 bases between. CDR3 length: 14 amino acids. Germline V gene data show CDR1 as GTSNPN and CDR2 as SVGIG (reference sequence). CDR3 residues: CAWSVQSMPYGYTF. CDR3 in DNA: TGTGCCTGGAGTGTACAAAGTATGCCGTATGGCTACACCTTC. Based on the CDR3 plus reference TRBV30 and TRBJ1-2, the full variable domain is SQTIHQWPATLVQPVGSPLSLECTVEGTSNPNLYWYRQAAGRGLQLLFYSVGIGQISSEVPQNLSASRPQDRQFILSSKKLLLSDSGFYLCAWSVQSMPYGYTFGSGTRLTVV.

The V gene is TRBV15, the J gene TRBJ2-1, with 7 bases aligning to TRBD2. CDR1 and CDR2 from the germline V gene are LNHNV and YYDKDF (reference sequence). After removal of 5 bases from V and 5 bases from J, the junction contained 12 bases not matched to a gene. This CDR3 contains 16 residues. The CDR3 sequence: CATSPARLAANNEQFF. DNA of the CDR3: TGTGCCACCAGCCCCGCGAGGCTAGCGGCGAACAATGAGCAGTTCTTC.

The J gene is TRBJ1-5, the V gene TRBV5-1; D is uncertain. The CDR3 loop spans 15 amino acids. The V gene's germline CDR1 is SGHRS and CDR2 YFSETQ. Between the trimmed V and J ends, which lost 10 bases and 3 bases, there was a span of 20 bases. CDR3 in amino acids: CAPPRIREPNQPQHF. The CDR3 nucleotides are TGCGCCCCGCCCCGGATACGGGAACCCAATCAGCCCCAGCATTTT.

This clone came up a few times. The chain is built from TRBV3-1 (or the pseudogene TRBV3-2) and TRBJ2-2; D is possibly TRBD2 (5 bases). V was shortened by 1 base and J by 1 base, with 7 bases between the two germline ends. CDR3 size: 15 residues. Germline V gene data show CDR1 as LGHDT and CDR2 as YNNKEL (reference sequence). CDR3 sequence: CASSQVGGNTGELFF. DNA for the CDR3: TGTGCCAGCAGCCAAGTTGGAGGGAACACCGGGGAGCTGTTTTTT.

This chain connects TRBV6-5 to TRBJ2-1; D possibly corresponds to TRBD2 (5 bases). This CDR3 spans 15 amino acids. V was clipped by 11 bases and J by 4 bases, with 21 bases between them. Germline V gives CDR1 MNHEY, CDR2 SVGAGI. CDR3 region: CAGSDSNRLYNEQFF. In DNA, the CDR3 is TGTGCCGGGTCGGACTCGAACCGCCTTTACAATGAGCAGTTCTTC.

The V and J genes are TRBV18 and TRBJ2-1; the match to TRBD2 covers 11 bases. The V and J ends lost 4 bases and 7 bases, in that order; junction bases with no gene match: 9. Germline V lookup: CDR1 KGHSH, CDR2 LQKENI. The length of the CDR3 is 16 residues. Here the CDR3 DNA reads TGTGCCAGCTCACTGAACCCTAGCGGGAGGCGGAATGAGCAGTTCTTC. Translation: CASSLNPSGRRNEQFF.

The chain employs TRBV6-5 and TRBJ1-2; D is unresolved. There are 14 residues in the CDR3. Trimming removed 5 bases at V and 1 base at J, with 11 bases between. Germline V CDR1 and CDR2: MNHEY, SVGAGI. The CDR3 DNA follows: TGTGCCAGCAGTCGCCCCGGACTTAACTATGGCTACACCTTC. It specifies CASSRPGLNYGYTF.

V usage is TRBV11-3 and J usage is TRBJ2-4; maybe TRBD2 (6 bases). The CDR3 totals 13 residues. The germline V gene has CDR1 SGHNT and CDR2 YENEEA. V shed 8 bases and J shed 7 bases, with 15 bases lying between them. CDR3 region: CASAPGGTNIQYF. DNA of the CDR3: TGTGCCAGCGCCCCCGGAGGGACGAACATTCAGTACTTC.

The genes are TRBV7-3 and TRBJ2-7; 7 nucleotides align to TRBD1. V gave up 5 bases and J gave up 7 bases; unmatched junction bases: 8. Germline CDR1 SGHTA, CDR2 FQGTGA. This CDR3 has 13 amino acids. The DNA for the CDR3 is TGTGCCAGCAGCCCCTCAGGGGGAATTGAGCAGTACTTC. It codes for CASSPSGGIEQYF.

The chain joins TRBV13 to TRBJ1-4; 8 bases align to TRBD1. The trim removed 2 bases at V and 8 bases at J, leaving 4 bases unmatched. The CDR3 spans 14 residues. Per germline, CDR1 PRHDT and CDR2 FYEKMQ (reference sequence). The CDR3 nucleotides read TGTGCCAGCAGCTTAAGAACAGGGGGGGAAAAACTGTTTTTT. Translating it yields CASSLRTGGEKLFF.

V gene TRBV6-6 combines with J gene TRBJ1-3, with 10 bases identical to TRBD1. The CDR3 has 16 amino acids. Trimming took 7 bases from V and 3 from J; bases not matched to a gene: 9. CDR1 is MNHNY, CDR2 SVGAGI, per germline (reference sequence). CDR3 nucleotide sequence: TGTGCCAGCAACAAACCGGGACAGGGGAGTGGAAACACCATATATTTT. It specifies CASNKPGQGSGNTIYF.

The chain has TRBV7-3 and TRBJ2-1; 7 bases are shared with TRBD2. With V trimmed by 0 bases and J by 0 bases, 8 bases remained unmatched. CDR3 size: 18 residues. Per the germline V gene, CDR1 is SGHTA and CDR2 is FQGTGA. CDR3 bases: TGTGCCAGCAGCTTAACGGCGGGCGGGACTATCTCCTACAATGAGCAGTTCTTC. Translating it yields CASSLTAGGTISYNEQFF.

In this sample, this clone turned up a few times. Here the CDR3 DNA reads TGTGCCAGCAGCCAAGTTTGGGACAGGGGTAACTATGGCTACACCTTC. Protein sequence: CASSQVWDRGNYGYTF. The chain carries TRBV3-1 (or the pseudogene TRBV3-2) and TRBJ1-2; 10 bases align to TRBD1. V dropped 1 base and J dropped 1; count of bases not matched to a gene: 3. The CDR3 has 16 amino acids. Germline values: CDR1 LGHDT, CDR2 YNNKEL (reference sequence).

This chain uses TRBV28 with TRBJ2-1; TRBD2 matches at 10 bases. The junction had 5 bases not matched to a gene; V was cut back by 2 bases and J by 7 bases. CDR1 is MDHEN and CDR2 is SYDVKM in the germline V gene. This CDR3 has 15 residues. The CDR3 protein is CASSLDSAGGNEQFF. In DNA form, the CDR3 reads TGTGCCAGCAGTTTAGATTCAGCGGGAGGGAATGAGCAGTTCTTC.

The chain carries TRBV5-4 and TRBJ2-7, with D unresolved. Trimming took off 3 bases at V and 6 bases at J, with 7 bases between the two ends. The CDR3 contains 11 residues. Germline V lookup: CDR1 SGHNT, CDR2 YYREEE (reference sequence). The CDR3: CASSSQSEQYF. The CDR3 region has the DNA TGTGCCAGCAGCTCACAAAGCGAGCAGTACTTC.

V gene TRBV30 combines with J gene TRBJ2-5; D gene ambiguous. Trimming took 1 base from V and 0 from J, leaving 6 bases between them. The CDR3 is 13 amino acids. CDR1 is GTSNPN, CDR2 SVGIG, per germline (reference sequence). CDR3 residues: CAWSGADQETQYF. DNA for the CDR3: TGTGCCTGGAGTGGAGCTGACCAAGAGACCCAGTACTTC.

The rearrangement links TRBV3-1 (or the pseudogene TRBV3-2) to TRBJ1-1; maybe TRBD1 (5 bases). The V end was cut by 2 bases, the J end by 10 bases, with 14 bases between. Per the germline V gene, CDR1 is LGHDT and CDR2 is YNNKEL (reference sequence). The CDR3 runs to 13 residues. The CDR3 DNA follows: TGTGCCAGCAGCCAACAGGGAAGCCCGATAGCTTTCTTT. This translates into CASSQQGSPIAFF.

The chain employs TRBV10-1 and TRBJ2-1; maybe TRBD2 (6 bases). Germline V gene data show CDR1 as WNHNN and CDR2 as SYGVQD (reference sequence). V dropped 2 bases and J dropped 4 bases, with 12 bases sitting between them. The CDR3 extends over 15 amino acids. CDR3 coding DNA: TGCGCCAGCAGTGAGGTGGGAGGAGGGTACAATGAGCAGTTCTTC. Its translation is CASSEVGGGYNEQFF.

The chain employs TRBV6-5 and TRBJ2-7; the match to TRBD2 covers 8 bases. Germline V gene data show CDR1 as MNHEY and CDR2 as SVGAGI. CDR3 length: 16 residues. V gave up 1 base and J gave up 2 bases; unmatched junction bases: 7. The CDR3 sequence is CASSYCLLAATYEQYF. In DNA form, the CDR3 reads TGTGCCAGCAGTTACTGCCTACTAGCGGCAACCTACGAGCAGTACTTC.

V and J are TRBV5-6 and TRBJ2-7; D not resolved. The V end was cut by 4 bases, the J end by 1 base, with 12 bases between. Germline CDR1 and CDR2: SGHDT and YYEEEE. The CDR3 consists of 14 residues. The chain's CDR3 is CASSPSSISYEQYF. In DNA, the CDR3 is TGTGCCAGCAGCCCTTCTAGTATATCCTACGAGCAGTACTTC.

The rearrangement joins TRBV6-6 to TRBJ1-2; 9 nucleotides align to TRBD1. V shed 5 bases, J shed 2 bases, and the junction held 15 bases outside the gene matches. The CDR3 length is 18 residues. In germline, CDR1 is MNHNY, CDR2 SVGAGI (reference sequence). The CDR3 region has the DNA TGTGCCAGCAGTCGATGGGGACAGGGATACTCGGGGAACTATGGCTACACCTTC. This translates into CASSRWGQGYSGNYGYTF.

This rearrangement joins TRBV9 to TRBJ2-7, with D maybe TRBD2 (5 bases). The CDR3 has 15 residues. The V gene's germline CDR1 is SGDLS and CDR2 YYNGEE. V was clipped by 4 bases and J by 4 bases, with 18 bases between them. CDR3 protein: CASSPRSDFLYEQYF. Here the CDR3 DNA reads TGTGCCAGCAGCCCACGTTCGGACTTCCTTTACGAGCAGTACTTC.

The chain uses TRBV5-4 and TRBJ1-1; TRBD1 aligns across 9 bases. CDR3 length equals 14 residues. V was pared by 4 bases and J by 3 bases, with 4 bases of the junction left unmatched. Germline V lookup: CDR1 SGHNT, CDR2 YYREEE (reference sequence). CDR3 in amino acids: CASSPGDRDTEAFF. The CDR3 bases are TGTGCCAGCAGCCCGGGGGACAGGGACACTGAAGCTTTCTTT.